This T cell receptor beta chain emerged from a study of T cell changes during pregnancy in multiple sclerosis. The CDR3 totals 14 residues. Germline CDR1 is LNHDA and CDR2 is SQIVND (reference sequence). Using immunoSEQ multiplex PCR, the repertoire was profiled, and TCRdb retains in-frame clones only, with some absent. The repertoire holds about 57,000 clones, 85% to 95% seen once, with 3% to 4.5% in the top ten. The receptor was isolated from a female donor in good health, enrolled as a control in a pregnancy study. Sequenced here: peripheral blood, sampled after pregnancy. The chain combines TRBV19 with TRBJ1-1; 8 positions agree with TRBD1. For the CDR3, the DNA is TGTGTTTCGGCAGGGGGCCTGGTGAACACTGAAGCTTTCTTT. Its translation: CVSAGGLVNTEAFF.